Given below is one T cell receptor (beta chain) in context. Its specificity is unknown. Trimming took off 4 bases at V and 3 bases at J, with 16 bases between the two ends. CDR1 and CDR2 from the germline V gene are LGHNA and YSLEER. The length of the CDR3 is 15 residues. Drawn from each donor were about 9 milliliters of peripheral blood. This record comes from a study of blood T cells in healthy people across ages. The second PCR ran roughly 6 to 12 cycles with a sample-barcoded 5' primer and J-beta primers. TCRdb fed the 5' RACE reads into MiXCR, producing one record per CDR3 protein. The sample includes approximately 820,000 distinct CDR3 sequences, 44% of them seen just once. General study results and limits: Diversity was higher, and naive CD4+ cells more numerous, in long-lived donors than in aged donors.

The V call is TRBV4-3, the J call TRBJ2-7; possibly TRBD1 for D (6 bases). Material: blood. This TCR came from a man aged 55 to 70 in good health. In DNA, the CDR3 is TGCGCCAGCAGCCGGGACATCCAAGGTGGCTACGAGCAGTACTTC. Encoded protein: CASSRDIQGGYEQYF.